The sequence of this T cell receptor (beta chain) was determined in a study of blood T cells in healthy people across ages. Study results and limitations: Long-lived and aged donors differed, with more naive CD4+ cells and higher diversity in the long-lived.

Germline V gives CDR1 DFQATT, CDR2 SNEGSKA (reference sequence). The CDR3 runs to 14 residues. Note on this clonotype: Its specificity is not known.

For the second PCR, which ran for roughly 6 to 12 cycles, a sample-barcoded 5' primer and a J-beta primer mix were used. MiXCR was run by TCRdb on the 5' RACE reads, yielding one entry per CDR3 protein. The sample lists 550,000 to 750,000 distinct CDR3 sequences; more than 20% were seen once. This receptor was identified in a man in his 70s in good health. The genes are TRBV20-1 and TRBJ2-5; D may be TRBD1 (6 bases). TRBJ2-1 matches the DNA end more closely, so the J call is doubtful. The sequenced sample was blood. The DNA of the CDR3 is TGCAGTGGCAGGACAGCCAACCAGAACAATGAGCAGTTCTTC. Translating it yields CSGRTANQNNEQFF.